These 5 T cell receptor beta chains were all obtained from the same sample, sequenced in a study of cytomegalovirus exposure and HLA in healthy donors (dated by TCRdb to the late 2010s). Libraries were prepared through the immunoSEQ multiplex PCR assay. For the multiplex PCR, a mixture combining 60 forward primers for TCR Vbeta segments and 13 reverse primers for TCR Jbeta segments was used. TCRdb's version of the immuneACCESS table is confined to in-frame rearrangements and falls short of the full clone set. An unresolved V gene accounts for under half of the shortfall where checked; the remainder is of unknown origin. This sample lists roughly 300,000 clones; 70% to 90% were detected once. The top ten constitute 4% of the sample. Sequenced sample: PBMCs. The receptors here all came from a middle-aged man in good health and CMV-seropositive.

This chain connects TRBV28 to TRBJ2-7; 7 nucleotides align to TRBD2. The CDR3 sequence is 16 residues long. J lost 0 bases, V lost 3 bases, and 8 bases had no gene match. Germline V gene data show CDR1 as MDHEN and CDR2 as SYDVKM. CDR3 sequence: CASSLWGAGASYEQYF. For the CDR3, the DNA is TGTGCCAGCAGTTTGTGGGGCGCGGGAGCCTCCTACGAGCAGTACTTC.

The chain has TRBV18 and TRBJ2-2; 11 positions agree with TRBD1. This CDR3 contains 16 residues. J lost 7 bases, V lost 3 bases, and 7 bases had no gene match. Germline V CDR1 and CDR2: KGHSH, LQKENI. The CDR3 nucleotides read TGTGCCAGCTCACCCTGGACAGGGGGCAACGGCGGGGAGCTGTTTTTT. Protein product: CASSPWTGGNGGELFF.

The gene calls are TRBV7-2 and TRBJ1-1; 8 positions agree with TRBD1. CDR1 is SGHTA, CDR2 FQGNSA, per germline. The CDR3 spans 14 residues. V was clipped by 3 bases and J by 4 bases; unmatched bases: 4. CDR3 residues: CASSLLDRATEAFF. DNA for the CDR3: TGTGCCAGCAGCTTGCTGGACAGGGCCACTGAAGCTTTCTTT. The variable domain in full, with the rest retrieved from reference TRBV7-2 and TRBJ1-1, is GAGVSQSPSNKVTEKGKDVELRCDPISGHTALYWYRQSLGQGLEFLIYFQGNSAPDKSGLPSDRFSAERTGGSVSTLTIQRTQQEDSAVYLCASSLLDRATEAFFGQGTRLTVV.

The CDR3 reads CASGGYGGYYGYTF. Here the CDR3 DNA reads TGTGCCAGCGGGGGATACGGGGGTTACTATGGCTACACCTTC. The chain joins TRBV9 to TRBJ1-2; weak D call: TRBD1 (5 bases). CDR1 is SGDLS and CDR2 is YYNGEE in the germline V gene. Trimming removed 7 bases from V and 3 bases from J, with 16 bases in between. This CDR3 spans 14 amino acids.

V is TRBV19 and J is TRBJ2-2; 9 bases are a match to TRBD2. CDR3 length: 14 amino acids. The V and J ends lost 6 bases and 4 bases, in that order; junction bases with no gene match: 3. Germline V gene data show CDR1 as LNHDA and CDR2 as SQIVND (reference sequence). The CDR3 nucleotides read TGTGCCAGTAGGGCTAGCGGGATCACCGGGGAGCTGTTTTTT. Its translation is CASRASGITGELFF.